The 21 T cell receptor beta chains below come from one sample, sequenced in a study of blood T cell repertoires in COVID-19. The method was immunoSEQ multiplex PCR; TCRdb's version includes in-frame clones alone and lacks a portion of them. The table includes some 180,000 clones, more than 80% detected once. The sample consisted of PBMCs or T cells enriched from blood (not recorded which). Receptors originate from a man aged 35 to 55 who had recovered from COVID-19.

This sequence joins TRBV10-3 and TRBJ2-3; 14 positions agree with TRBD2. The CDR3 runs 18 residues. J gave up 4 bases and V 6 bases, and 12 bases lay outside the gene matches. The germline gives CDR1 ENHRY, CDR2 SYGVKD. For the CDR3, the DNA is TGTGCCATCAGACCGAATCCGGGACTAGCGGGAGTCTCAGATACGCAGTATTTT. Its translation is CAIRPNPGLAGVSDTQYF.

This clone showed up just a few times. The identical CDR3 is also encoded by other nucleotide sequences in the sample. The chain has TRBV29-1 and TRBJ1-5; possible D gene TRBD1, 5 bases. The CDR3 runs to 12 residues. The V end lost 4 bases, the J end lost 4 bases, and 8 bases lay between the germline ends. Germline-derived CDR1 and CDR2 are SQVTM and ANQGSEA. The CDR3 here is CSVGTGNQPQHF. The CDR3 coding sequence is TGCAGCGTTGGCACAGGTAATCAGCCCCAGCATTTT.

As regards this clone: Other nucleotide sequences from this sample produce the same CDR3. The V call is TRBV5-6, the J call TRBJ2-2; no clear D gene. Trimming cost V 0 bases and J 6 bases, with 3 bases left between them. The germline V gene has CDR1 SGHDT and CDR2 YYEEEE. There are 12 residues in the CDR3. DNA for the CDR3: TGTGCCAGCAGCTTGGGCGCCGGGGAGCTGTTTTTT. Protein product: CASSLGAGELFF.

This clone was counted a few times. The chain combines TRBV29-1 with TRBJ2-1; no definite D call. The CDR3 consists of 12 residues. Trimming shortened V by 8 bases and J by 3 bases, and 11 bases separated the two germline ends. Germline values: CDR1 SQVTM, CDR2 ANQGSEA. CDR3 sequence reads: CSTPGYYNEQFF. CDR3 nucleotides: TGCAGCACCCCAGGATACTACAATGAGCAGTTCTTC.

J is TRBJ1-6 and V is TRBV4-1, with D hard to call. The germline V and J ends were trimmed by 3 bases and 9 bases, with 9 bases remaining between them. The CDR3 runs to 13 residues. CDR1 and CDR2 from the germline V gene are MGHRA and YSYEKL. The CDR3 DNA follows: TGCGCCAGCAGCCAGGCTCTGGTTTCACCCCTCCACTTT. Protein sequence: CASSQALVSPLHF.

The chain uses TRBV5-1 and TRBJ2-7; TRBD1 matches 9 bases. The junction had 7 bases not matched to a gene; V was cut back by 0 bases and J by 3 bases. The CDR3 is 16 amino acids. Germline V lookup: CDR1 SGHRS, CDR2 YFSETQ. CDR3 region: CASSLGPTGGNYEQYF. The CDR3 region has the DNA TGCGCCAGCAGCTTGGGGCCGACAGGGGGGAACTACGAGCAGTACTTC. Based on the CDR3 plus reference TRBV5-1 and TRBJ2-7, the full variable domain is KAGVTQTPRYLIKTRGQQVTLSCSPISGHRSVSWYQQTPGQGLQFLFEYFSETQRNKGNFPGRFSGRQFSNSRSEMNVSTLELGDSALYLCASSLGPTGGNYEQYFGPGTRLTVT.

The chain is built from TRBV9 and TRBJ2-1, with 7 bases lining up with TRBD2. The CDR3 loop spans 16 amino acids. J gave up 4 bases and V 0 bases, and 7 bases lay outside the gene matches. Germline V gene data show CDR1 as SGDLS and CDR2 as YYNGEE. The CDR3 nucleotides read TGTGCCAGCAGCGTAGGTGGGAGGGCCCAGTACAATGAGCAGTTCTTC. Protein product: CASSVGGRAQYNEQFF.

This rearrangement joins TRBV11-3 to TRBJ2-5, with D tentatively TRBD1 (6 bases). V dropped 2 bases and J dropped 5 bases, with 12 bases sitting between them. Germline-derived CDR1 and CDR2 are SGHNT and YENEEA. The CDR3 is made up of 14 amino acids. The CDR3 DNA reads as TGTGCCAGCAGCTTATGGACAGCAGGGGAGACCCAGTACTTC. It is translated as CASSLWTAGETQYF.

About this clone: A junction boundary mismatches the germline segment, possibly from a read error. The chain combines TRBV30 with TRBJ1-6, with 9 bases that match TRBD1. There are 11 residues in the CDR3. Germline values: CDR1 GTSNPN, CDR2 SVGIG (reference sequence). CDR3 in DNA: TGTGCCTGGAGTAGCGGACAGGGGCCGAACTTT. Translated, it gives CAWSSGQGPNF.

This chain links TRBV29-1 with TRBJ1-2; TRBD1 aligns across 7 bases. The V and J ends lost 2 bases and 4 bases, in that order; junction bases with no gene match: 7. This CDR3 region has 14 residues. Germline CDR1 and CDR2: SQVTM and ANQGSEA. The CDR3 protein is CSVEKPGQPYGYTF. Here the CDR3 DNA reads TGCAGCGTTGAAAAGCCGGGACAGCCCTATGGCTACACCTTC. Variable domain in full (rest from reference TRBV29-1 and TRBJ1-2): SAVISQKPSRDICQRGTSLTIQCQVDSQVTMMFWYRQQPGQSLTLIATANQGSEATYESGFVIDKFPISRPNLTFSTLTVSNMSPEDSSIYLCSVEKPGQPYGYTFGSGTRLTVV.

This clone was detected once. The J gene is TRBJ2-2, the V gene TRBV7-3; 7 bases are shared with TRBD1. This CDR3 is 12 amino acids long. V was pared by 8 bases and J by 8 bases, with 5 bases of the junction left unmatched. Germline V gives CDR1 SGHTA, CDR2 FQGTGA. CDR3 bases: TGTGCCAGCTCACAGGGGTTGGGGGAGCTGTTTTTT. It encodes CASSQGLGELFF.

The chain combines TRBV9 with TRBJ1-2; 7 bases align to TRBD1. This CDR3 comprises 14 residues. Germline loops: CDR1 SGDLS, CDR2 YYNGEE. V was clipped by 2 bases and J by 6 bases; unmatched bases: 7. The CDR3 sequence is CASSVADRVDGYTF. CDR3 in DNA: TGTGCCAGCAGCGTGGCAGACAGGGTGGATGGCTACACCTTC.

The gene calls are TRBV5-1 and TRBJ2-6, with a possible D match to TRBD2 (5 bases). The ends were cut back, 4 bases at V and 0 bases at J, with 8 bases in the middle. Germline V gene data show CDR1 as SGHRS and CDR2 as YFSETQ. The CDR3 extends over 15 amino acids. CDR3 residues: CASSREGSGANVLTF. For the CDR3, the DNA is TGCGCCAGCAGCCGAGAGGGCTCTGGGGCCAACGTCCTGACTTTC.

The chain is built from TRBV6-5 and TRBJ2-2; TRBD1 matches at 7 bases. There are 15 residues in the CDR3. The V and J ends lost 10 bases and 1 base, in that order; junction bases with no gene match: 9. The germline V gene has CDR1 MNHEY and CDR2 SVGAGI. Here the CDR3 DNA reads TGTGCCATCCGACAGGGTTTGGGGAACACCGGGGAGCTGTTTTTT. It yields the protein CAIRQGLGNTGELFF.

The DNA of the CDR3 is TGTGCCAGCACTAGCGAGGTCTACGAGCAGTACTTC. This translates into CASTSEVYEQYF. This chain uses TRBV2 with TRBJ2-7; tentative D call: TRBD2 (6 bases). This CDR3 has 12 residues. Germline lookup yields CDR1 SNHLY and CDR2 FYNNEI. Trimming shortened V by 7 bases and J by 3 bases, and 10 bases separated the two germline ends.

This chain links TRBV6-1 with TRBJ1-5; no clear D gene. CDR1 is MNHNS and CDR2 is SASEGT in the germline V gene. V was pared by 0 bases and J by 7 bases, with 10 bases between. This CDR3 is built from 14 residues. In nucleotides, the CDR3 is TGTGCCAGCAGTGAAGCTCCATCCCAGCAGCCCCAGCATTTT. Encoded protein: CASSEAPSQQPQHF.

The rearrangement links TRBV7-2 to TRBJ2-7; 10 nucleotides match TRBD2. The J segment lost 1 base and the V segment lost 3 bases, leaving 3 bases of the junction unmatched. This CDR3 contains 15 residues. CDR1 is SGHTA, CDR2 FQGNSA, per germline. CDR3 amino acids: CASSFGGLASYEQYF. DNA for the CDR3: TGTGCCAGCAGCTTTGGGGGACTAGCGTCCTACGAGCAGTACTTC.

The chain recombines TRBV12-5 with TRBJ1-1; a possible D gene is TRBD1 (5 bases). V lost 7 bases and J 3 bases, leaving 9 bases between the germline ends. Germline values: CDR1 LGHNT, CDR2 FRNRAP. This CDR3 comprises 12 residues. The CDR3 DNA follows: TGTGCTAGTGTAGGGGTGCACACTGAAGCTTTCTTT. Encoded protein: CASVGVHTEAFF.

The rearrangement uses TRBV18 and TRBJ2-2; 7 bases fit TRBD1. Germline CDR1 and CDR2: KGHSH and LQKENI. CDR3 length: 16 amino acids. V was pared by 3 bases and J by 4 bases, with 8 bases of the junction left unmatched. The CDR3 loop is CASSPRDRSITGELFF. In nucleotides, the CDR3 is TGTGCCAGCTCACCCCGGGACAGAAGTATCACCGGGGAGCTGTTTTTT.

The chain recombines TRBV28 with TRBJ2-2; 10 nucleotides line up with TRBD2. V was pared by 9 bases and J by 5 bases, with 12 bases of the junction left unmatched. Germline CDR1 MDHEN, CDR2 SYDVKM. The CDR3 totals 16 residues. CDR3 sequence: CASQLAGVFGTGELFF. The CDR3 DNA reads as TGTGCCAGTCAGCTAGCGGGAGTGTTTGGTACCGGGGAGCTGTTTTTT.

This chain connects TRBV4-1 to TRBJ1-3; D is undetermined. The CDR3 covers 17 residues. The V and J ends lost 1 base and 2 bases respectively, with 15 bases between them. CDR1 is MGHRA, CDR2 YSYEKL, per germline. This CDR3 is CASSQVGEGRAGNTIYF. Here the CDR3 DNA reads TGCGCCAGCAGCCAAGTTGGAGAGGGCCGGGCTGGAAACACCATATATTTT.